The entry that follows covers one T cell receptor beta chain sequence. The CDR3 runs to 14 residues. Germline V gene data show CDR1 as MGHRA and CDR2 as YSYEKL. Trimming pared 2 bases from V and 2 bases from J, leaving 9 bases between. This sample was taken from a study of blood T cell repertoires in COVID-19. Some clones are missing from TCRdb's copy, which holds only in-frame ones; the method was immunoSEQ multiplex PCR. The sample has a few hundred thousand clones, 65% to 90% seen once. V and J are TRBV4-1 and TRBJ1-2; the D gene is possibly TRBD1 (6 bases). This sequence originates from a woman aged 40 to 50 with acute COVID-19. The sequenced material came from PBMCs or T cells enriched from blood (not recorded which). CDR3 loop: CASSQTQGNYGYTF. CDR3 nucleotide sequence: TGCGCCAGCAGCCAAACCCAGGGGAACTATGGCTACACCTTC.